One and the same sample provided the 24 T cell receptor beta chains below, sequenced in a study of beta chain features in type 1 diabetes. Findings and limits, study-wide: When Type 1 diabetes patients were examined, their TCRB CDR3s proved moderately but significantly shorter in all four CD4+ subsets.

Sequencing targeted expressed TCRB transcripts, as all isolated RNA had been reverse transcribed. Measured with immunoSEQ multiplex PCR; TCRdb has only the in-frame clones, and not every one. In the table there are 150,000 to 170,000 clones, 10% to 13% of which are singletons. These receptors' antigens are unknown. Sequenced sample: central memory CD4+ T cells from blood. The receptors shown here come from a man aged 25 to 40 with type 1 diabetes.

This chain connects TRBV7-9 to TRBJ2-2; 8 positions agree with TRBD2. With 1 base clipped from V and 0 bases from J, the junction kept 1 base outside the gene matches. Germline CDR1 and CDR2: SEHNR and FQNEAQ (reference sequence). The length of the CDR3 is 16 residues. This CDR3 reads CASSLDGRANTGELFF. DNA for the CDR3: TGTGCCAGCAGCTTAGACGGGAGGGCGAACACCGGGGAGCTGTTTTTT.

The rearrangement uses TRBV29-1 and TRBJ2-3; 7 bases align to TRBD2. J gave up 5 bases and V 8 bases, and 13 bases lay outside the gene matches. The V gene's germline CDR1 is SQVTM and CDR2 ANQGSEA. The CDR3 has 14 residues. The DNA of the CDR3 is TGCAGCTACGATGAAGCGGGGAGTGGAGATACGCAGTATTTT. Translating gives CSYDEAGSGDTQYF.

This clone has just a few counts. The chain joins TRBV5-1 to TRBJ2-2, with D hard to call. The CDR3 is 15 residues long. Germline lookup yields CDR1 SGHRS and CDR2 YFSETQ. The V end lost 0 bases, the J end lost 0 bases, and 6 bases lay between the germline ends. The CDR3 loop is CASSLEFTNTGELFF. CDR3 in DNA: TGCGCCAGCAGCTTGGAATTTACGAACACCGGGGAGCTGTTTTTT.

The chain combines TRBV4-3 with TRBJ2-3; 10 bases line up with TRBD2. The ends lost 1 base at V and 3 bases at J; junction bases unmatched: 10. There are 18 residues in the CDR3. The germline CDR1 and CDR2 sequences are LGHNA and YSLEER. The CDR3, as DNA: TGCGCCAGCAGCCAAGGCCCAGCGGGAGGGCGGGGGACAGATACGCAGTATTTT. It yields the protein CASSQGPAGGRGTDTQYF.

This clone came up a few times. The chain has TRBV5-4 and TRBJ1-1; D is unresolved. Germline V gene sequence: CDR1 SGHNT, CDR2 YYREEE (reference sequence). Trimming left V 4 bases short and J 2 bases short, with 18 bases between. This CDR3 is built from 16 residues. The CDR3 is CASSPGGRGSNTEAFF. The CDR3 DNA is TGTGCCAGCAGCCCCGGAGGGCGCGGAAGCAACACTGAAGCTTTCTTT.

The chain recombines TRBV9 with TRBJ2-3; 8 bases fit TRBD2. This CDR3 spans 17 amino acids. J lost 4 bases, V lost 1 base, and 11 bases had no gene match. The germline V gene encodes CDR1 SGDLS and CDR2 YYNGEE. DNA for the CDR3: TGTGCCAGCAGCGTAAGTCCAGCGGGAGATGGGGCAGATACGCAGTATTTT. Translating gives CASSVSPAGDGADTQYF.

This clone appeared a few times. The CDR3 DNA sequence: TGTGCCAGCTCACCACCTATGAGCGCCACGTACAATGAGCAGTTCTTC. Translation gives CASSPPMSATYNEQFF. V is TRBV18 and J is TRBJ2-1; D gene uncertain. Looked up from germline, CDR1 is KGHSH and CDR2 is LQKENI. Trimming took off 0 bases at V and 4 bases at J, with 13 bases between the two ends. There are 16 residues in the CDR3.

This clone was recorded at least ten times. The chain combines TRBV2 with TRBJ2-3, with D uncertain. CDR3 length equals 12 residues. The V end was cut by 8 bases, the J end by 6 bases, with 12 bases between. Germline V gives CDR1 SNHLY, CDR2 FYNNEI. This CDR3 is CASQYPADTQYF. In DNA, the CDR3 is TGTGCCAGCCAATATCCCGCGGATACGCAGTATTTT.

This clone was recorded a few times. This chain uses TRBV27 with TRBJ2-5; no definite D call. CDR3 length: 11 residues. The V gene's germline CDR1 is MNHEY and CDR2 SMNVEV (reference sequence). Trimming shortened V by 5 bases and J by 2 bases, and 3 bases separated the two germline ends. The CDR3 DNA follows: TGTGCCAGCAGTCATCAAGAGACCCAGTACTTC. Its protein product is CASSHQETQYF.

This chain connects TRBV6-5 to TRBJ2-7, with 7 bases aligning to TRBD1. The germline CDR1 and CDR2 sequences are MNHEY and SVGAGI. The V and J ends lost 0 bases and 2 bases, in that order; junction bases with no gene match: 4. This CDR3 region has 15 residues. This chain's CDR3 is CASSYSTGLTYEQYF. The CDR3 coding sequence is TGTGCCAGCAGTTACTCGACAGGGCTAACCTACGAGCAGTACTTC.

This clone was seen a few times. The chain recombines TRBV6-5 with TRBJ2-3; D call uncertain. Germline loops: CDR1 MNHEY, CDR2 SVGAGI. Trimming pared 7 bases from V and 0 bases from J, leaving 14 bases between. The CDR3 totals 15 residues. The CDR3 loop reads CASTRGFSSTDTQYF. Written as DNA, the CDR3 is TGTGCCAGCACGCGAGGCTTCTCTAGCACAGATACGCAGTATTTT.

This clone was seen more than once but under ten times. This chain connects TRBV11-1 to TRBJ2-7; 8 nucleotides agree with TRBD2. The length of the CDR3 is 15 residues. Unmatched junction bases numbered 7, after V lost 5 bases and J lost 1 base. The germline V gene has CDR1 SGHAT and CDR2 FQDESV (reference sequence). The CDR3 DNA reads as TGTGCCAGCAGCCTAACGGGAGGGCCGTCCTACGAGCAGTACTTC. It codes for CASSLTGGPSYEQYF.

This clone was counted only a few times. This chain links TRBV4-2 with TRBJ1-2, with D uncertain. The germline V gene encodes CDR1 LGHNA and CDR2 YNFKEQ. The CDR3 is 15 amino acids. V was clipped by 0 bases and J by 2 bases, with 10 bases between them. The CDR3 DNA reads as TGTGCCAGCAGCCAAGAGCAACACGCCAACTATGGCTACACCTTC. Its protein product is CASSQEQHANYGYTF.

This clone was counted a few times. CDR3 residues: CASSQDYVITGAGLRNIQYF. The CDR3 nucleotides are TGTGCCAGCAGCCAAGACTACGTCATAACGGGAGCGGGGTTAAGAAACATTCAGTACTTC. The chain is built from TRBV4-2 and TRBJ2-4, with TRBD2 matching 7 bases. The CDR3 has 20 residues. Germline loops: CDR1 LGHNA, CDR2 YNFKEQ. The junction had 20 bases not matched to a gene; V was cut back by 0 bases and J by 6 bases.

J is TRBJ2-7 and V is TRBV6-1, with TRBD2 identical over 10 bases. CDR3 length: 15 residues. The V and J ends lost 4 bases and 1 base, in that order; junction bases with no gene match: 4. Germline lookup yields CDR1 MNHNS and CDR2 SASEGT. The CDR3 DNA reads as TGTGCCAGCAGTGTCACTAGCGGGGCGTCCTACGAGCAGTACTTC. Amino acid sequence: CASSVTSGASYEQYF.

There are a few counts of this clone. The J gene is TRBJ2-5, the V gene TRBV5-4, with TRBD2 identical over 7 bases. V was clipped by 0 bases and J by 2 bases; unmatched bases: 7. There are 16 residues in the CDR3. Germline values: CDR1 SGHNT, CDR2 YYREEE (reference sequence). The CDR3, as DNA: TGTGCCAGCAGCTTGGCGGGCGGGAGACAACAAGAGACCCAGTACTTC. This translates into CASSLAGGRQQETQYF.

This clone turned up a few times. The chain carries TRBV7-9 and TRBJ1-4; the D is unclear. CDR1 is SEHNR and CDR2 is FQNEAQ in the germline V gene (reference sequence). CDR3 length equals 14 residues. Trimming cost V 8 bases and J 0 bases, with 10 bases left between them. CDR3 DNA: TGTGCCAGCCGGGCGGGAACAACTAATGAAAAACTGTTTTTT. This sequence encodes CASRAGTTNEKLFF.

This clone was counted once. The chain combines TRBV27 with TRBJ2-7; D may be TRBD1 (6 bases). The CDR3 loop spans 13 amino acids. Trimming shortened V by 4 bases and J by 5 bases, and 12 bases separated the two germline ends. Germline CDR1 MNHEY, CDR2 SMNVEV (reference sequence). The CDR3 sequence is CASSYRDMHEQYF. The CDR3, as DNA: TGTGCCAGCAGTTACAGGGATATGCACGAGCAGTACTTC.

This clone was observed a few times. The J gene is TRBJ1-5, the V gene TRBV27; 8 nucleotides match TRBD1. CDR1 is MNHEY and CDR2 is SMNVEV in the germline V gene (reference sequence). This CDR3 contains 18 residues. V shed 6 bases and J 2 bases; nucleotides not matched to a gene: 15. The CDR3 DNA follows: TGTGCCAGCAGCGCTGGGACAGGAAGACCGGGGGGCAATCAGCCCCAGCATTTT. Protein product: CASSAGTGRPGGNQPQHF.

This clone has only a few counts. The genes are TRBV18 and TRBJ2-7; TRBD1 is a possible D gene (6 bases). The CDR3 extends over 16 amino acids. V lost 0 bases and J lost 6, with 18 bases in between. The germline gives CDR1 KGHSH, CDR2 LQKENI. The CDR3 region has the DNA TGTGCCAGCTCACCACCGAGACAGGAGGTTTTGGGCGAGCAGTACTTC. Encoded protein: CASSPPRQEVLGEQYF.

DNA of the CDR3: TGTGCCATCACGAGCGGGGAAGCGAACACCGGGGAGCTGTTTTTT. Encoded protein: CAITSGEANTGELFF. The chain is built from TRBV10-3 and TRBJ2-2; 7 positions match TRBD2. The CDR3 covers 15 residues. Germline-derived CDR1 and CDR2 are ENHRY and SYGVKD. Unmatched junction bases numbered 5, after V lost 7 bases and J lost 0 bases.

This clone was detected a few times. The J gene is TRBJ2-1, the V gene TRBV18; 14 nucleotides match TRBD2. J lost 6 bases, V lost 6 bases, and 4 bases had no gene match. CDR3 length: 15 amino acids. In germline, CDR1 is KGHSH, CDR2 LQKENI. The CDR3 is CASSPGLAGANEQFF. For the CDR3, the DNA is TGTGCCAGCTCGCCGGGACTAGCGGGAGCCAATGAGCAGTTCTTC.

The chain is built from TRBV5-1 and TRBJ1-2, with 8 bases that match TRBD1. V gave up 3 bases and J gave up 7 bases; unmatched junction bases: 14. The CDR3 consists of 16 residues. Germline lookup yields CDR1 SGHRS and CDR2 YFSETQ. CDR3 nucleotides: TGCGCCAGCAGCTCCGGAGGGACAGGACTTTTTCTTGGCTACACCTTC. Translating it yields CASSSGGTGLFLGYTF.

The rearrangement uses TRBV27 and TRBJ2-7; the match to TRBD1 covers 7 bases. Trimming removed 5 bases from V and 0 bases from J; junction bases left unmatched: 4. This CDR3 has 14 residues. Germline V gene lookup returns CDR1 MNHEY and CDR2 SMNVEV (reference sequence). CDR3 in amino acids: CASSKGAGSYEQYF. For the CDR3, the DNA is TGTGCCAGCAGTAAGGGGGCGGGCTCCTACGAGCAGTACTTC.